This T cell receptor beta chain originates from a study of T cells in Graves' hyperthyroidism and ophthalmopathy. This clonotype was picked up many times. RNA transcripts were the template for amplifying TCR beta CDR3 regions. First-round RT-PCR targeting the TCR CDR3 was performed with the HTBI primer set. Each CDR3 protein is one row after TCRdb ran MiXCR on the multiplex PCR reads. The table includes 530,000 or so distinct CDR3 sequences, 17% detected once. Trimming cost V 4 bases and J 1 base, with 7 bases left between them. From germline, CDR1 is GTSNPN and CDR2 SVGIG (reference sequence). This CDR3 is built from 12 residues.

What was sequenced was blood. This rearrangement joins TRBV30 to TRBJ1-1; D not certain. This TCR was sampled from a woman between 18 and 29 years old with Graves' ophthalmopathy. In DNA, the CDR3 is TGTGCCTGGAAACAGACGAACACTGAAGCTTTCTTT. This sequence encodes CAWKQTNTEAFF.